The 20 T cell receptor beta chains given below trace back to one sample, sequenced in a study of blood T cell repertoires in COVID-19. Clones were read by immunoSEQ multiplex PCR, and TCRdb kept only the in-frame ones, dropping some. The sample includes approximately 120,000 clones, 75% to 90% of them seen just once. Sequenced material: peripheral blood. Source of these receptors: a woman aged 45-65 years with acute or convalescent COVID-19.

The chain employs TRBV7-2 and TRBJ1-5; 10 bases are a match to TRBD1. The CDR3 spans 15 residues. Germline assignment: CDR1 SGHTA and CDR2 FQGNSA. V trimming: 5 bases; J trimming: 5 bases; junction bases outside the gene matches: 6. The DNA of the CDR3 is TGTGCCAGCAGCCCAGGGACAGGGGTATATCAGCCCCAGCATTTT. This translates into CASSPGTGVYQPQHF.

V usage is TRBV19 and J usage is TRBJ1-3; D remains ambiguous. Germline V gene sequence: CDR1 LNHDA, CDR2 SQIVND (reference sequence). The CDR3 covers 17 residues. Trimming pared 5 bases from V and 4 bases from J, leaving 21 bases between. In DNA, the CDR3 is TGTGCCAGTAGTGTCCTCGGAAGCCGGACTGGGGGAAACACCATATATTTT. As protein: CASSVLGSRTGGNTIYF. Variable domain in full (rest from reference TRBV19 and TRBJ1-3): DGGITQSPKYLFRKEGQNVTLSCEQNLNHDAMYWYRQDPGQGLRLIYYSQIVNDFQKGDIAEGYSVSREKKESFPLTVTSAQKNPTAFYLCASSVLGSRTGGNTIYFGEGSWLTVV.

V gene TRBV15 combines with J gene TRBJ1-1; 8 nucleotides match TRBD1. Per germline, CDR1 LNHNV and CDR2 YYDKDF (reference sequence). The CDR3 loop spans 16 amino acids. V shed 3 bases and J 2 bases; nucleotides not matched to a gene: 8. The CDR3 DNA sequence: TGTGCCACCAGCAGCCTTCAGACAGGGGTAAACACTGAAGCTTTCTTT. Translated, it gives CATSSLQTGVNTEAFF.

V usage is TRBV6-5 and J usage is TRBJ2-7; D unresolved. Germline V gene lookup returns CDR1 MNHEY and CDR2 SVGAGI. The CDR3 totals 14 residues. Trimming removed 6 bases from V and 5 bases from J, with 17 bases in between. The CDR3 nucleotides read TGTGCCAGCAGACCGGGTCCCCAAGGCCACGAGCAGTACTTC. This codes for CASRPGPQGHEQYF.

The chain combines TRBV29-1 with TRBJ2-1, with D possibly matching TRBD1 (5 bases). The CDR3 totals 12 residues. CDR1 SQVTM and CDR2 ANQGSEA come from the germline V gene. The germline V and J ends were trimmed by 3 bases and 3 bases, with 6 bases remaining between them. The CDR3 DNA follows: TGCAGCGTTGACAGGGACTACAATGAGCAGTTCTTC. This encodes CSVDRDYNEQFF.

This chain joins TRBV5-1 and TRBJ1-5, with TRBD1 matching 8 bases. The junction had 8 bases not matched to a gene; V was cut back by 2 bases and J by 7 bases. The length of the CDR3 is 15 residues. Germline assignment: CDR1 SGHRS and CDR2 YFSETQ. CDR3 in DNA: TGCGCCAGCAGCTTAGGACAGGGTCAGTTCCAGCCCCAGCATTTT. Protein product: CASSLGQGQFQPQHF.

A single count supports this clone. The chain is built from TRBV5-4 and TRBJ2-1; D is unresolved. This CDR3 comprises 11 residues. The germline V and J ends were trimmed by 2 bases and 7 bases, with 4 bases remaining between them. Per the germline V gene, CDR1 is SGHNT and CDR2 is YYREEE (reference sequence). DNA of the CDR3: TGTGCCAGCAGCTTCTCTAATGAGCAGTTCTTC. It codes for CASSFSNEQFF.

The chain employs TRBV6-5 and TRBJ1-1, with D unclear. Germline CDR1 is MNHEY and CDR2 is SVGAGI. The CDR3 is made up of 12 amino acids. V was trimmed by 2 bases and J by 7 bases, leaving 8 bases between them. The CDR3 DNA sequence: TGTGCCAGCAGTTACCGGGAGAGTGAAGCTTTCTTT. Amino acid sequence: CASSYRESEAFF.

The chain has TRBV7-8 and TRBJ2-2, with TRBD1 identical over 9 bases. With 6 bases clipped from V and 3 bases from J, the junction kept 5 bases outside the gene matches. The CDR3 runs to 15 residues. The V gene's germline CDR1 is SGHVS and CDR2 FQNEAQ. CDR3 sequence (DNA): TGTGCCAGCAGAACAGGGGGCAAGGACACCGGGGAGCTGTTTTTT. This sequence encodes CASRTGGKDTGELFF.

This clone was recorded a few times. This rearrangement joins TRBV4-2 to TRBJ1-4, with a weak D call TRBD1 (5 bases). There are 16 residues in the CDR3. The V gene's germline CDR1 is LGHNA and CDR2 YNFKEQ. V was cut by 3 bases and J by 0 bases, with 11 bases left in between. The CDR3 coding sequence is TGTGCCAGCAGCCAGGCCCGACAGCCAACTAATGAAAAACTGTTTTTT. Translated, it gives CASSQARQPTNEKLFF.

J is TRBJ2-1 and V is TRBV12-3 or TRBV12-4; D call uncertain. The CDR3 spans 12 residues. The V end was cut by 2 bases, the J end by 6 bases, with 5 bases between. The CDR3 DNA sequence: TGTGCCAGCAGTTTAACAGCCAATGAGCAGTTCTTC. Encoded protein: CASSLTANEQFF.

The chain has TRBV28 and TRBJ1-1, with D possibly TRBD1 on 5 matching bases. Germline V CDR1 and CDR2: MDHEN, SYDVKM. V was clipped by 4 bases and J by 2 bases, with 14 bases between them. The length of the CDR3 is 15 residues. CDR3 in DNA: TGTGCCAGCAGTTCGCCCGGACACTTCAACACTGAAGCTTTCTTT. Encoded protein: CASSSPGHFNTEAFF.

J is TRBJ1-6 and V is TRBV6-2 or TRBV6-3, with 7 bases fitting TRBD1. V lost 0 bases, J lost 10 bases, and 6 bases stayed unmatched. The CDR3 contains 15 residues. CDR1 is MNHEY, CDR2 SVGEGT, per germline. The CDR3 sequence: CASSYSTGIESPLHF. CDR3 in DNA: TGTGCCAGCAGTTACTCGACAGGGATTGAGTCACCCCTCCACTTT.

J is TRBJ1-6 and V is TRBV6-6; 7 bases agree with TRBD1. The CDR3 contains 14 residues. Losses at the gene ends were 6 bases for V and 7 bases for J; bases not matched to a gene: 6. Germline loops: CDR1 MNHNY, CDR2 SVGAGI (reference sequence). CDR3 amino acids: CASSQGGRNSPLHF. CDR3 nucleotide sequence: TGTGCCAGCAGCCAAGGGGGCCGGAATTCACCCCTCCACTTT.

As concerns this clone: The junction departs from germline at one end; a sequencing error may be responsible. The V call is TRBV6-1, the J call TRBJ1-2; tentatively, D is TRBD1 (5 bases). The germline V gene has CDR1 MNHNS and CDR2 SASEGT. CDR3 size: 15 residues. The CDR3 loop reads CASSEVVGAVYRYTF. CDR3 nucleotide sequence: TGTGCCAGCAGTGAAGTGGTAGGGGCAGTCTATCGCTACACCTTC.

V and J are TRBV19 and TRBJ1-1; D uncertain. The CDR3 runs 16 residues. V lost 1 base, J lost 1 base, and 13 bases lay in between. CDR1 and CDR2 from the germline V gene are LNHDA and SQIVND (reference sequence). The CDR3: CASSIVGSGTNTEAFF. CDR3 bases: TGTGCCAGTAGTATAGTTGGCAGCGGAACGAACACTGAAGCTTTCTTT.

The rearrangement uses TRBV12-5 and TRBJ2-7; tentatively, D is TRBD2 (6 bases). V lost 6 bases, J lost 6 bases, and 15 bases lay in between. The CDR3 covers 13 residues. Germline V gene lookup returns CDR1 LGHNT and CDR2 FRNRAP. CDR3 bases: TGTGCTAGTGGCCTCCACACCGGGGGCGAGCAGTACTTC. Translating gives CASGLHTGGEQYF.

This clone was observed a single time. The rearrangement joins TRBV21-1 to TRBJ1-6. TRBV21-1 is a recognized pseudogene. The CDR3 covers 14 residues. For the CDR3, the DNA is TGTGCCAGGCCGGCGGGGGATTGGATTTCACCCCTCCACTTT. The encoded protein is CARPAGDWISPLHF.

The CDR3 loop reads CASSLVGQGAAGNEKLFF. CDR3 coding DNA: TGTGCCAGCAGCTTGGTCGGACAGGGGGCGGCCGGAAATGAAAAACTGTTTTTT. The V call is TRBV5-6, the J call TRBJ1-4; 11 nucleotides align to TRBD1. Germline V CDR1 and CDR2: SGHDT, YYEEEE. Trimming removed 0 bases from V and 5 bases from J; junction bases left unmatched: 9. The CDR3 has 18 residues. The variable domain in full, completed from reference TRBV5-6 and TRBJ1-4, reads DAGVTQSPTHLIKTRGQQVTLRCSPKSGHDTVSWYQQALGQGPQFIFQYYEEEERQRGNFPDRFSGHQFPNYSSELNVNALLLGDSALYLCASSLVGQGAAGNEKLFFGSGTQLSVL.

The chain has TRBV10-2 and TRBJ2-7; 8 bases agree with TRBD2. From germline, CDR1 is WSHSY and CDR2 SAAADI. There are 13 residues in the CDR3. The trim removed 5 bases at V and 6 bases at J, leaving 6 bases unmatched. This CDR3 reads CASSRTSSSEQYF. The CDR3, as DNA: TGCGCCAGCAGTCGGACTAGCAGCTCCGAGCAGTACTTC.